This TCR beta chain appears in the sequencing data of a study of blood T cell repertoires in COVID-19. Study background: COVID-19 samples collected from the United States, Italy and Spain covered acute and convalescent phases. Sources were T cells, B-cell-depleted T cells, or PBMCs; the material itself was cDNA or gDNA.

As originally analysed: Reference gene primer amplification gave estimated nucleated cell counts. Measured with immunoSEQ multiplex PCR; TCRdb has only the in-frame clones, and not every one. V, J and clone size derive from that table, while D and trimming were established from the DNA sequence. The sample yields more than 250,000 clones, roughly 80% seen once. Exposed enrollees had met someone with a PCR-confirmed or clinician-diagnosed COVID-19 case at some point within the 2 weeks before study entry. The sample comprised PBMCs or T cells enriched from blood (not recorded which). This TCR was recovered from a man aged 35 to 55 who had been exposed to COVID-19.

CDR3 nucleotide sequence: TGTGCCAGCAGCTCCCTGGGGACAGGGAGAACCTACGAGCAGTACTTC. It encodes CASSSLGTGRTYEQYF. This chain links TRBV27 with TRBJ2-7; 9 bases map to TRBD1. The CDR3 sequence is 16 residues long. V dropped 6 bases and J dropped 2; count of bases not matched to a gene: 11. Germline V gene lookup returns CDR1 MNHEY and CDR2 SMNVEV (reference sequence).